This entry features one T cell receptor beta chain sequence. Antigen unknown. Sequencing was performed with immunoSEQ multiplex PCR; in TCRdb, only in-frame clones are kept and a portion is missing. The sample has roughly 770,000 clones, approximately 96% seen once. Naivety among CD8 cells was defined by CD45RO negativity and positive CCR7 selection, thereby excluding terminally differentiated effector memory CD45RA+ cells. All participating donors were Caucasian adults from Nashville, Tennessee. Germline V gives CDR1 SGHDT, CDR2 YYEEEE. This CDR3 has 14 residues. Trimming stripped 1 base from V and 0 bases from J, with 8 bases between. This specimen belongs to a study of shared clonotypes between healthy human individuals. General observations from the study: Clonotypes shared by all four donors outscored non-shared clonotypes in generation probability.

The receptor was isolated from a man aged 30 to 45 in good health. Input material: naive CD8+ T cells sorted from blood. The V and J genes are TRBV5-6 and TRBJ2-7; no definite D call. CDR3 amino acids: CASSLRDASYEQYF. The CDR3 coding sequence is TGTGCCAGCAGCTTGAGAGACGCCTCCTACGAGCAGTACTTC.